Described below is a single TCR beta chain sequence and its context. V dropped 2 bases and J dropped 6 bases, with 29 bases sitting between them. The CDR3 covers 20 residues. The germline V gene encodes CDR1 MGHRA and CDR2 YSYEKL. This entry is derived from a study of blood T cell repertoires in COVID-19. As for the study in general: COVID-19 samples from acute and convalescent phases originated in the United States, Italy and Spain. T cells, B-cell-depleted T cells, or PBMCs supplied cDNA or gDNA.

Per the authors' pipeline: Counts of nucleated cells, estimated from reference gene primer amplification, were obtained. TCRdb's copy holds only in-frame clones and misses some; the assay was immunoSEQ multiplex PCR. From that table come the V and J calls and clone size; the DNA was used to work out D and trimming. In the table there are about 100,000 clones, approximately 84% of which are singletons. The V call is TRBV4-1, the J call TRBJ2-1; no firm D call. The TCR was taken from a man aged 60 to 69 with acute or convalescent COVID-19. Sequenced: peripheral blood. CDR3 DNA sequence: TGCGCCAGCAGCCAAACCCCATTCCCGTTACCCCGGCTCAGGTTCAATGAGCAGTTCTTC. Translation gives CASSQTPFPLPRLRFNEQFF.